One sample yielded the 5 T cell receptor beta chains listed below, sequenced in a study of cytomegalovirus exposure and HLA in healthy donors. The study ran its PCR with 60 Vbeta and 13 Jbeta primers. Libraries were prepared by immunoSEQ multiplex PCR; TCRdb keeps only in-frame clonotypes and omits some of them. The table has about 190,000 clones, roughly 76% seen once. Sequenced: PBMCs. All receptors derive from a man aged 40-49 years in good health and CMV-seropositive.

The chain joins TRBV6-1 to TRBJ2-3; TRBD2 matches at 8 bases. Trimming removed 3 bases from V and 4 bases from J; junction bases left unmatched: 9. The length of the CDR3 is 16 residues. Germline lookup yields CDR1 MNHNS and CDR2 SASEGT. CDR3 nucleotide sequence: TGTGCCAGCAGTGATCCCGGGACTAGGTTCCCAGATACGCAGTATTTT. It specifies CASSDPGTRFPDTQYF.

The chain has TRBV18 and TRBJ2-2; D possibly corresponds to TRBD1 (6 bases). The CDR3 has 14 amino acids. CDR1 is KGHSH, CDR2 LQKENI, per germline. Trimming cost V 4 bases and J 1 base, with 7 bases left between them. The CDR3 region has the DNA TGTGCCAGCTCACAGGACAGGAACACCGGGGAGCTGTTTTTT. Its translation: CASSQDRNTGELFF.

The V call is TRBV7-6, the J call TRBJ2-3; TRBD2 agrees at 8 bases. This CDR3 is 14 amino acids long. Germline CDR1 SGHVS, CDR2 FNYEAQ. Trimming took 6 bases from V and 3 from J; bases not matched to a gene: 5. The CDR3 coding sequence is TGTGCCAGCAGGTCCCGGGAGGGAACAGATACGCAGTATTTT. Residues: CASRSREGTDTQYF.

The V call is TRBV7-2, the J call TRBJ1-3, with D unresolved. This CDR3 is 14 amino acids long. Trimming cost V 2 bases and J 4 bases, with 9 bases left between them. CDR1 and CDR2 (germline): SGHTA, FQGNSA. For the CDR3, the DNA is TGTGCCAGCAGCTTACTCGGTTGGGGAAACACCATATATTTT. It codes for CASSLLGWGNTIYF.

The V gene is TRBV7-8, the J gene TRBJ1-3, with 7 bases matching TRBD1. Germline CDR1 is SGHVS and CDR2 is FQNEAQ. The V segment lost 4 bases and the J segment 3 bases; nucleotides outside the gene matches: 3. This CDR3 spans 14 amino acids. The CDR3 reads CASSSTGLGNTIYF. CDR3 nucleotides: TGTGCCAGCAGCTCGACAGGGCTTGGAAACACCATATATTTT.